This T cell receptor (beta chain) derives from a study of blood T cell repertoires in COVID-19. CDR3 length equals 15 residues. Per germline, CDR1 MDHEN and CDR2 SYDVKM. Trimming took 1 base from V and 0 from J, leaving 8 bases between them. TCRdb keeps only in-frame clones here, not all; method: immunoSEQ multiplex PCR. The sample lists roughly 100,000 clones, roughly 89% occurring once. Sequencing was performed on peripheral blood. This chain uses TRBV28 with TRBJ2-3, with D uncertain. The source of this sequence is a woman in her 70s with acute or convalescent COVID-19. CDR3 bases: TGTGCCAGCAGTTTATTCCCCCGGAGCACAGATACGCAGTATTTT. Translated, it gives CASSLFPRSTDTQYF.